This T cell receptor beta chain was captured by sequencing in a study of cytomegalovirus exposure and HLA in healthy donors. Study-wide background: The early release's HLA-typed donors yielded approximately 85 million unique TCRs.

Study findings and constraints: Reported performance of the classifier showed diagnosis of cytomegalovirus status with high specificity and sensitivity. Highest at DRB1 and lowest at HLA-C, TCR association rates differed among HLA loci in a later analysis.

The CDR3 loop spans 17 amino acids. Germline CDR1 and CDR2: SGDLS and YYNGEE. V dropped 4 bases and J dropped 0 bases, with 14 bases sitting between them. Primers: 60 Vbeta forward and 13 Jbeta reverse. Using immunoSEQ multiplex PCR, the repertoire was profiled, and TCRdb retains in-frame clones only, with some absent. The sample yields 30,000 or so clones, around 60% seen once. This clone was counted between two and nine times. Its matching antigen is unknown. The sequence was collected from a man in his fifties in good health and CMV-seropositive. J is TRBJ2-6 and V is TRBV9; D perhaps matches TRBD1 (6 bases). Sequences were obtained from PBMCs. Here the CDR3 DNA reads TGTGCCAGCAGCACGTCGGACAGACGCTCTGGGGCCAACGTCCTGACTTTC. Its protein product is CASSTSDRRSGANVLTF.